This T cell receptor (beta chain) was captured by sequencing in a study of T cells in women clearing cervical HPV infection. Regarding this clone: The read gets to within 3 residues of the CDR3 end, and the germline J gene fills in the rest.

V lost 2 bases and J 3 bases, leaving 11 bases between the germline ends. The germline V gene has CDR1 DFQATT and CDR2 SNEGSKA (reference sequence). The CDR3 runs 13 residues. Cervical HPV DNA detected by MY09/MY11 PCR, typed by dot-blot. Genomic DNA, averaging 1200 ng per sample, yielded TCR beta CDR3 via immunoSEQ. Clones were read by immunoSEQ multiplex PCR, and TCRdb kept only the in-frame ones, dropping some. Its table lists tens of thousands of clones. This clonotype was sampled from a woman aged 18 to 75 with a cervical HPV16 infection that either progressed to CIN3+ or cleared (not recorded which). The specimen was blood buffy coat. The chain carries TRBV20-1 and TRBJ2-7, with D maybe TRBD2 (6 bases). CDR3 DNA (partial): TGCAGTGCTAGACGGCTGGGGGGCTACGAG. Its translation is CSARRLGGYE. The full-length CDR3 reads as CSARRLGGYEQYF.